Reported below is one T cell receptor beta chain. This entry is derived from a study of CD8 T cells in Susac syndrome. Reverse transcription used about 0.5 to 1 ug RNA and random hexamers. TCRdb reanalysed the immunoSEQ multiplex PCR reads using MiXCR and keeps one entry per CDR3 protein. The table records around 62,000 distinct CDR3 sequences, about 92% of them present only once. V shed 4 bases and J 2 bases; nucleotides not matched to a gene: 9. Germline assignment: CDR1 SGDLS and CDR2 YYNGEE. This CDR3 comprises 16 residues. Sequenced material: CD8+ T cells from PBMCs. This chain joins TRBV9 and TRBJ1-1, with 9 bases fitting TRBD1. The clonotype comes from a human donor in good health. CDR3 residues: CASSLTGGGRNTEAFF. The CDR3 DNA is TGTGCCAGCAGCTTGACAGGGGGAGGAAGAAACACTGAAGCTTTCTTT.